Each of the 2 T cell receptor beta chains below was sequenced from the same sample in a study of cytotoxic CD8 clonotypes in ibrutinib-treated CLL. This table comes from immunoSEQ multiplex PCR, and its TCRdb copy is limited to in-frame clones, with some not included. The table has approximately 57,000 clones, approximately 60% seen once. Sequencing was performed on PBMCs, taken after 24 months of ibrutinib treatment. These receptors all stem from a human donor with chronic lymphocytic leukemia.

The gene calls are TRBV29-1 and TRBJ1-3; D call uncertain. V shed 3 bases and J shed 0 bases, with 6 bases lying between them. The CDR3 has 13 residues. Germline V gene sequence: CDR1 SQVTM, CDR2 ANQGSEA. CDR3 protein: CSVEASSGNTIYF. Here the CDR3 DNA reads TGCAGCGTTGAGGCCTCCTCTGGAAACACCATATATTTT.

This clone was detected a few times. The rearrangement links TRBV6-1 to TRBJ2-7, with unresolved D. This CDR3 has 12 amino acids. CDR1 is MNHNS and CDR2 is SASEGT in the germline V gene. V dropped 6 bases and J dropped 7 bases, with 13 bases sitting between them. CDR3 protein: CASSRSSWEQYF. DNA for the CDR3: TGTGCCAGCAGCCGATCCTCATGGGAGCAGTACTTC.